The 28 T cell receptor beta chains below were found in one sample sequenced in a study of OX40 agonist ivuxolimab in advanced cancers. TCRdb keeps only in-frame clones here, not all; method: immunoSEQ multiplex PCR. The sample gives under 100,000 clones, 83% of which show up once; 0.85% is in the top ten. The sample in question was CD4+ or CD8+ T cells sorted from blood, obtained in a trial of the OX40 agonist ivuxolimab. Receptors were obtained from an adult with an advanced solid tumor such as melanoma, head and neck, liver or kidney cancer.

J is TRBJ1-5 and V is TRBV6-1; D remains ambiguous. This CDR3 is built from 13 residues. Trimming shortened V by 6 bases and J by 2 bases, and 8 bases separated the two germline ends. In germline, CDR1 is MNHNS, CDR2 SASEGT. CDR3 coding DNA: TGTGCCAGCAGGGACGGACGCAATCAGCCCCAGCATTTT. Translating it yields CASRDGRNQPQHF.

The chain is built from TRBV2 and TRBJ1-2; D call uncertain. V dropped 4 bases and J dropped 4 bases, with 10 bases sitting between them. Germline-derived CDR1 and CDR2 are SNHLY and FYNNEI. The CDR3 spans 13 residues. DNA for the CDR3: TGTGCCAGCAGTGGTGGGAACGGCTATGGCTACACCTTC. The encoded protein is CASSGGNGYGYTF.

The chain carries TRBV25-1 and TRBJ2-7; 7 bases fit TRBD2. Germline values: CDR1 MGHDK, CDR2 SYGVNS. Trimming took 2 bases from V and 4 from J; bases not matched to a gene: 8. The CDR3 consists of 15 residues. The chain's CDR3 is CASSEGWGGLYEQYF. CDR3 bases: TGTGCCAGCAGTGAAGGGTGGGGGGGACTATACGAGCAGTACTTC.

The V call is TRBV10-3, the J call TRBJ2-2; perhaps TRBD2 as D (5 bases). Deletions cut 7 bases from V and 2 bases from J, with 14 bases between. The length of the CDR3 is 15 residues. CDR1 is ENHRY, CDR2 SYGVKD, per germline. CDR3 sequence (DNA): TGTGCCATCACTATCGGGGTCGGCAACACCGGGGAGCTGTTTTTT. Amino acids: CAITIGVGNTGELFF.

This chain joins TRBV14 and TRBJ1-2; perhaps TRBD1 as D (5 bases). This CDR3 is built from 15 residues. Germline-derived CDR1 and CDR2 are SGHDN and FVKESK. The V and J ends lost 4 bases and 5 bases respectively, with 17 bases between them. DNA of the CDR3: TGTGCCAGCAGCCTAAGAAGGGGACCGAAGTATGGCTACACCTTC. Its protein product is CASSLRRGPKYGYTF.

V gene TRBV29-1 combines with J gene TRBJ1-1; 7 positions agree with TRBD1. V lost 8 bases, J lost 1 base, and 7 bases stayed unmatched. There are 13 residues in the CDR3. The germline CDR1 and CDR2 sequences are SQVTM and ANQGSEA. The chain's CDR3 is CSTVTGANTEAFF. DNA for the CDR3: TGCAGCACCGTTACAGGGGCGAACACTGAAGCTTTCTTT.

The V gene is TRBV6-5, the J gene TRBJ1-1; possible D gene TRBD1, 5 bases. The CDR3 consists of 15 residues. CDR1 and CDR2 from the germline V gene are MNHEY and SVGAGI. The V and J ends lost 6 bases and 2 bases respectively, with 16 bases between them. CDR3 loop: CASRDPRDYNTEAFF. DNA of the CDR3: TGTGCCAGCAGGGATCCCCGGGACTACAACACTGAAGCTTTCTTT.

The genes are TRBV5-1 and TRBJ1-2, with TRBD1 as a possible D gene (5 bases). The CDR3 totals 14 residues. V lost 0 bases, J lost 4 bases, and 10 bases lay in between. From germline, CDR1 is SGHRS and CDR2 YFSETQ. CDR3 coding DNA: TGCGCCAGCAGCTTGGACGGGGGTAGCTATGGCTACACCTTC. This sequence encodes CASSLDGGSYGYTF.

The CDR3 protein is CASSPTGQLARGYTF. CDR3 in DNA: TGTGCCAGCTCACCTACTGGACAGCTCGCTAGAGGCTACACCTTC. J is TRBJ1-2 and V is TRBV18, with a possible D match to TRBD1 (6 bases). The CDR3 has 15 amino acids. Per germline, CDR1 KGHSH and CDR2 LQKENI. The V end lost 3 bases, the J end lost 8 bases, and 19 bases lay between the germline ends.

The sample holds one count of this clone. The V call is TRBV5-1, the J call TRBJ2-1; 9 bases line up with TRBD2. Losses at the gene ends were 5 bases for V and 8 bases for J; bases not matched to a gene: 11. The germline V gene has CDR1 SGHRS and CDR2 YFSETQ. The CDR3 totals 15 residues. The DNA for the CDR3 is TGCGCCAGCAGTCCCCCCGGCGGGGGGGGTGATGAGCAGTTCTTC. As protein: CASSPPGGGGDEQFF.

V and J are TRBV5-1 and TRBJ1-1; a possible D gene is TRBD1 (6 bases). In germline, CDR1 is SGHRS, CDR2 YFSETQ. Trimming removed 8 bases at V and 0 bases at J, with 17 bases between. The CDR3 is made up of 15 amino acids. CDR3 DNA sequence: TGCGCCAGTCGATCCGGGACAAGCATGAACACTGAAGCTTTCTTT. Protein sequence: CASRSGTSMNTEAFF.

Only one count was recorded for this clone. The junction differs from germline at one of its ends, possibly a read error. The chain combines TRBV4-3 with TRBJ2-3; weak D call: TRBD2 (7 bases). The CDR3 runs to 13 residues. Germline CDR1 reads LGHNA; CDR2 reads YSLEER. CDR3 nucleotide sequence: TGCGCCAGCAGCCAAAGGGGGAGGGAACCGGAAACTTTT. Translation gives CASSQRGREPETF.

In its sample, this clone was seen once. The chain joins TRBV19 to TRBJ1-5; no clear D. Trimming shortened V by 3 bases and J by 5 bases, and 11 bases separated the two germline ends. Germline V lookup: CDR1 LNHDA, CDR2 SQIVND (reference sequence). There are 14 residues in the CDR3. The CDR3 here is CASSISGNDQPQHF. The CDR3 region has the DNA TGTGCCAGTAGTATTAGCGGCAACGATCAGCCCCAGCATTTT.

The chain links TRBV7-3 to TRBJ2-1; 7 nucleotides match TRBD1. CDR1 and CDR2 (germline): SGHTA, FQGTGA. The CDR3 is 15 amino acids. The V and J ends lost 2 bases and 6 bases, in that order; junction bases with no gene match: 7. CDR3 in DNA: TGTGCCAGCAGCTTACAAGGGGGCCCGGGCAATGAGCAGTTCTTC. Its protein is CASSLQGGPGNEQFF.

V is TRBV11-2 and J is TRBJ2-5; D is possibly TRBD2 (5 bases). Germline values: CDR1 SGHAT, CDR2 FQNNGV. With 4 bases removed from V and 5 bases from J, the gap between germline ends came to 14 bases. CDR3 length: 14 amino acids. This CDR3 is CASSSELGAETQYF. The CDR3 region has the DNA TGTGCCAGCAGCTCAGAACTGGGAGCCGAGACCCAGTACTTC.

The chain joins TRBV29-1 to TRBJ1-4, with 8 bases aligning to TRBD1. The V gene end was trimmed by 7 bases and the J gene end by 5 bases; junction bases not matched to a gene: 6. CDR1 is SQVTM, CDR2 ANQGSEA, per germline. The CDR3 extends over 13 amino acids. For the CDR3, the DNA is TGCAGCGGGGGGACAGGAACAAATGAAAAACTGTTTTTT. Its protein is CSGGTGTNEKLFF.

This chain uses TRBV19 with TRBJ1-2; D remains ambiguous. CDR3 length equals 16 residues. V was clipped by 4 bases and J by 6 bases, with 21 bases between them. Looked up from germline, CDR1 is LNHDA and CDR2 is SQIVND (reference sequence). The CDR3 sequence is CASSNPQEARKNGYTF. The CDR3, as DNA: TGTGCCAGTAGTAACCCCCAGGAGGCGCGAAAGAATGGCTACACCTTC.

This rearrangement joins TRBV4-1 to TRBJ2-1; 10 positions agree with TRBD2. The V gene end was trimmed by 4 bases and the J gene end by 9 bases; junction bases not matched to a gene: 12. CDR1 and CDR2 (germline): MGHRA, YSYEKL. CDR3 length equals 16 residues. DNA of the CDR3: TGCGCCAGCAGCCGTCTACCGGGACTAGCGCGGAGTGAGCAGTTCTTC. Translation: CASSRLPGLARSEQFF.

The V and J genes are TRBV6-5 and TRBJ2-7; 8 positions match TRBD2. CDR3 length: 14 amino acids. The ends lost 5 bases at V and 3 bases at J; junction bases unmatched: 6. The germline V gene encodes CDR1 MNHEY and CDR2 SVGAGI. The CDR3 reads CASSPGLGFYEQYF. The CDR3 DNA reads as TGTGCCAGCAGTCCGGGACTAGGTTTCTACGAGCAGTACTTC.

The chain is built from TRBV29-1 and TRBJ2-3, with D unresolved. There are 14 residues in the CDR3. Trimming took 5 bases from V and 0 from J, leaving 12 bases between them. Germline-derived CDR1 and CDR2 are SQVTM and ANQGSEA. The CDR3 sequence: CSVKTIQSTDTQYF. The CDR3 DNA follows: TGCAGCGTTAAGACAATACAGAGCACAGATACGCAGTATTTT.

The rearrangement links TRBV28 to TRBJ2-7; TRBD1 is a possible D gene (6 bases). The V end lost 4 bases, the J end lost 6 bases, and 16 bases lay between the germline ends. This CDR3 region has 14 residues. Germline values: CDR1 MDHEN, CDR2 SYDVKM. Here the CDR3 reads CASSCSGVICEQYF. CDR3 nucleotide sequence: TGTGCCAGCAGTTGCTCAGGGGTGATTTGCGAGCAGTACTTC.

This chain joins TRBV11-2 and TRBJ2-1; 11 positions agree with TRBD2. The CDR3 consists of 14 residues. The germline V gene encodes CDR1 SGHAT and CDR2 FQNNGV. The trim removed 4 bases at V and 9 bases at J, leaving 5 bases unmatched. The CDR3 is CASSSIAGGREQFF. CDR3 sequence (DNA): TGTGCCAGCAGCTCCATAGCGGGGGGGCGTGAGCAGTTCTTC.

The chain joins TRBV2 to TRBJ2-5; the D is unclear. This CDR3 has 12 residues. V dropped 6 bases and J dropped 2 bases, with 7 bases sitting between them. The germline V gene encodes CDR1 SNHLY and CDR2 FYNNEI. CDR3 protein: CASRLMQETQYF. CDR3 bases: TGTGCCAGCAGGTTGATGCAAGAGACCCAGTACTTC.

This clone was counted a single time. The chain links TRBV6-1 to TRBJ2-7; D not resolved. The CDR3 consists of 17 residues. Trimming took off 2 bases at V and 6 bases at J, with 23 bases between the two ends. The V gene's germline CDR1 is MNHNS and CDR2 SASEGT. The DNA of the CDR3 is TGTGCCAGCAGTGAATTGGAACAGTCATGGCTCCTATCCGAGCAGTACTTC. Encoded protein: CASSELEQSWLLSEQYF.

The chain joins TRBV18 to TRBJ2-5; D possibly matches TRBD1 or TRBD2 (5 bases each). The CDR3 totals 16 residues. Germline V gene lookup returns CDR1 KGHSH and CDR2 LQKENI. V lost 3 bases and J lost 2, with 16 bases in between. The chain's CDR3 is CASSPGVGSLQETQYF. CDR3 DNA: TGTGCCAGCTCACCGGGGGTTGGGAGCCTACAAGAGACCCAGTACTTC.

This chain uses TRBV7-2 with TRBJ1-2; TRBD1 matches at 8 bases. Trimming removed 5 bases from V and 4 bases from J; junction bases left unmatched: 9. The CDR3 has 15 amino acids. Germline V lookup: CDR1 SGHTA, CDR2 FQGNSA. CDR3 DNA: TGTGCCAGCAGCCCTGAGGGACAGGCAGGCTATGGCTACACCTTC. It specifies CASSPEGQAGYGYTF.

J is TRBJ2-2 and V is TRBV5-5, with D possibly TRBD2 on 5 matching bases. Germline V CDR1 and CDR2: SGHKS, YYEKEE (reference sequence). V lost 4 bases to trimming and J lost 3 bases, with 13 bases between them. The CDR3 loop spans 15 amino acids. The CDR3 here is CASSPVRGDTGELFF. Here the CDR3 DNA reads TGTGCCAGCAGCCCCGTCCGGGGAGACACCGGGGAGCTGTTTTTT.

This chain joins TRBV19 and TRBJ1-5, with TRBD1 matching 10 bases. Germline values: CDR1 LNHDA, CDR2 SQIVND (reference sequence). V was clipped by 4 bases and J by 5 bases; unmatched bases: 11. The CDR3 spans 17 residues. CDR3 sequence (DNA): TGTGCCAGTAGTAAGGGGTTCCCCGACAGGGGGCATCAGCCCCAGCATTTT. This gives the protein CASSKGFPDRGHQPQHF.